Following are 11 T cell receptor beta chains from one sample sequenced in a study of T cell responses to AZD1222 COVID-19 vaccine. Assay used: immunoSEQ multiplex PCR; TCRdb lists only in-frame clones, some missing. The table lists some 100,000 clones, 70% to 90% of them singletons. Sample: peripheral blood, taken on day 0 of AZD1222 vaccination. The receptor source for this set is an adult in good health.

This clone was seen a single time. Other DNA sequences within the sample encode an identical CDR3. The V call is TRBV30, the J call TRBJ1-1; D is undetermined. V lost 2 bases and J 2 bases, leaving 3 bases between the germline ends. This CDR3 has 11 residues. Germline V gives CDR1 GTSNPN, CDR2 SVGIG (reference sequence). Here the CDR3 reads CAWSRNTEAFF. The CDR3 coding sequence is TGTGCCTGGAGTCGAAACACTGAAGCTTTCTTT.

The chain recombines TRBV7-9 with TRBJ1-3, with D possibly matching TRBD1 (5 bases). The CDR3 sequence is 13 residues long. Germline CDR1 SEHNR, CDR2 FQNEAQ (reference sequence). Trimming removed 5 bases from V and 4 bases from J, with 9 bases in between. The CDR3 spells CASSPQGGNTIYF. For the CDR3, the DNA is TGTGCCAGCAGCCCCCAGGGAGGAAACACCATATATTTT.

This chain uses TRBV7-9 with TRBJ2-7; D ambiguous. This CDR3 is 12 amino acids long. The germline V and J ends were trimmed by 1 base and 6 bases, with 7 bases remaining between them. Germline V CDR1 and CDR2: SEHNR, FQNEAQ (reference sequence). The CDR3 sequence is CASSLEAAEQYF. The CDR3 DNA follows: TGTGCCAGCAGCTTAGAGGCGGCCGAGCAGTACTTC.

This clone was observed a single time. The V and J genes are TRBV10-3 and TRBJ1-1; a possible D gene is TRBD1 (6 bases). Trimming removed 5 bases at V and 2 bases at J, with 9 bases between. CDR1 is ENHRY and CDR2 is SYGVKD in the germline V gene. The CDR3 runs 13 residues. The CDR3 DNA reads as TGTGCCATCAGTTCGGGACACAACACTGAAGCTTTCTTT. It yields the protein CAISSGHNTEAFF.

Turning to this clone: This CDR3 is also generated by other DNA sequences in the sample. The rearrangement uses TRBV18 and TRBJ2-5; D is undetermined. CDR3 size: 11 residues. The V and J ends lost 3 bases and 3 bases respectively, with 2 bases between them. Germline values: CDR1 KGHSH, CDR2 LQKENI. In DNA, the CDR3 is TGTGCCAGCTCACCGGAAGAGACCCAGTACTTC. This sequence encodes CASSPEETQYF.

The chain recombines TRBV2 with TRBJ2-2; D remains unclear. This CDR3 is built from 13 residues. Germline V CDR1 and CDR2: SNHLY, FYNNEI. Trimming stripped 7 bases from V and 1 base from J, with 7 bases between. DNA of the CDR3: TGTGCCAGCATGAACAGGAACACCGGGGAGCTGTTTTTT. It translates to CASMNRNTGELFF.

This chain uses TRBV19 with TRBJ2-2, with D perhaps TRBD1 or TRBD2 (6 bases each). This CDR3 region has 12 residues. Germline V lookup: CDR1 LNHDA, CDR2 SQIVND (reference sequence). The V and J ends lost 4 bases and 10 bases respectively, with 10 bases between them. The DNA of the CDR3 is TGTGCCAGTAGTACTAGGGGGGTGGAGCTGTTTTTT. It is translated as CASSTRGVELFF. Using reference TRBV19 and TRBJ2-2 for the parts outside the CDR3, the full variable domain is DGGITQSPKYLFRKEGQNVTLSCEQNLNHDAMYWYRQDPGQGLRLIYYSQIVNDFQKGDIAEGYSVSREKKESFPLTVTSAQKNPTAFYLCASSTRGVELFFGEGSRLTVL.

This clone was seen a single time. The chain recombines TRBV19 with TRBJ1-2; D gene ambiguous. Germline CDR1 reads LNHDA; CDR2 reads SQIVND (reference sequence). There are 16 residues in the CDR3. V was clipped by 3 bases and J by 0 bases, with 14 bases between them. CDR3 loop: CASSIDGPPTNYGYTF. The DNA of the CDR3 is TGTGCCAGTAGTATCGATGGGCCCCCCACTAACTATGGCTACACCTTC.

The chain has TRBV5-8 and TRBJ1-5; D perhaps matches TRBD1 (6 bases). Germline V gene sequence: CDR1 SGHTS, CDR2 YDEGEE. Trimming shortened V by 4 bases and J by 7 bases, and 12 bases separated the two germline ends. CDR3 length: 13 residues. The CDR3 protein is CASSRDILQPQHF. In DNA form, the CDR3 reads TGTGCCAGCAGCAGGGACATTTTACAGCCCCAGCATTTT.

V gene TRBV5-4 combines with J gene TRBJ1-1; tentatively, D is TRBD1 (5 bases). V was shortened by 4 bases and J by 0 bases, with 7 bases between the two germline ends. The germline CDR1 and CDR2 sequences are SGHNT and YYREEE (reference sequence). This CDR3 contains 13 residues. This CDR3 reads CASSGTVNTEAFF. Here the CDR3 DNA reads TGTGCCAGCAGCGGGACGGTGAACACTGAAGCTTTCTTT.

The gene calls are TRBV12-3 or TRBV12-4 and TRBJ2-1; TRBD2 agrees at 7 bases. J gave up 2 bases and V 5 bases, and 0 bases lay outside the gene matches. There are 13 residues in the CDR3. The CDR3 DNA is TGTGCCAGCAGTCGGGGGGCCTACAATGAGCAGTTCTTC. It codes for CASSRGAYNEQFF.